This TCR beta chain comes out of a study of blood T cell repertoires in COVID-19. Study overall: T cells, B-cell-depleted T cells, or PBMCs supplied cDNA or gDNA.

Authors' analysis steps: Reference gene primer amplification gave nucleated cell count estimates. Method: immunoSEQ multiplex PCR; TCRdb's copy keeps in-frame clones and lacks some. Clonal size and the V and J genes are those of that table, whereas D and trimming came from the DNA. There are hundreds of thousands of clones in the sample; around 86% occur only once, and almost 1.5% lies in the top ten. Trimming left V 3 bases short and J 4 bases short, with 18 bases between. CDR3 length: 17 amino acids. Germline lookup yields CDR1 KGHSH and CDR2 LQKENI. Specimen: peripheral blood. The V and J genes are TRBV18 and TRBJ2-2; TRBD1 is a possible D gene (5 bases). The TCR was taken from a woman aged 30 to 39 with active or convalescent COVID-19. CDR3 bases: TGTGCCAGCTCACCGGGGCTCTTTCAAAGAGTCACCGGGGAGCTGTTTTTT. This sequence encodes CASSPGLFQRVTGELFF.